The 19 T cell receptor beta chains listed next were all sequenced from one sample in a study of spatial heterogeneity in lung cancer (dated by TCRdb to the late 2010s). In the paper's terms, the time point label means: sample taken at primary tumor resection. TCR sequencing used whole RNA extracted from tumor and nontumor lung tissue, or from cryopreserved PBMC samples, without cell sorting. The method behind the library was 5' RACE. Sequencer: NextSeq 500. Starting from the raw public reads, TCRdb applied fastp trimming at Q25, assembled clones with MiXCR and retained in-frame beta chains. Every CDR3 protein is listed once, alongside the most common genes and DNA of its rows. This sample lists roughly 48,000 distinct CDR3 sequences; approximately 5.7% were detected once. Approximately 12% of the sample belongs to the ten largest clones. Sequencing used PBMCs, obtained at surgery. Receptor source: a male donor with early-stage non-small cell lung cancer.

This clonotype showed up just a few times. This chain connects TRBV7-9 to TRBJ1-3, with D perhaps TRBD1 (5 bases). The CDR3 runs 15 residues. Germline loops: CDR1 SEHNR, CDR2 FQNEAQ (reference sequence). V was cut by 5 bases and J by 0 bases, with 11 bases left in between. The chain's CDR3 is CASSHSGSSGNTIYF. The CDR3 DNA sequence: TGTGCCAGCAGCCATTCAGGGAGCTCTGGAAACACCATATATTTT. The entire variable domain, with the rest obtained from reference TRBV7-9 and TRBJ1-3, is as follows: DTGVSQNPRHKITKRGQNVTFRCDPISEHNRLYWYRQTLGQGPEFLTYFQNEAQLEKSRLLSDRFSAERPKGSFSTLEIQRTEQGDSAMYLCASSHSGSSGNTIYFGEGSWLTVV.

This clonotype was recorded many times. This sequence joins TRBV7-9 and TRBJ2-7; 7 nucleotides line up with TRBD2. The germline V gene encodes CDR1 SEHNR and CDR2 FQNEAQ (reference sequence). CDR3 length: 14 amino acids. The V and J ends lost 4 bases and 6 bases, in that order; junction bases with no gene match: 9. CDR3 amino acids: CASSSLSGVLEQYF. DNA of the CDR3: TGTGCCAGCAGCTCTCTCAGCGGGGTCCTCGAGCAGTACTTC.

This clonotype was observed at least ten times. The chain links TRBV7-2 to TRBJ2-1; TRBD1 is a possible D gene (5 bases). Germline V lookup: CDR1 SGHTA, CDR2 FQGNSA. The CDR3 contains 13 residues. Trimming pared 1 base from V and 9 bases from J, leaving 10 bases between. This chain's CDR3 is CASSLEGIGEQFF. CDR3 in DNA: TGTGCCAGCAGCTTAGAGGGGATTGGTGAGCAGTTCTTC.

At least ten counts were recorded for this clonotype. For the CDR3, the DNA is TGTGCCAGCAACCTCAGCGGGGGCGGAGAGACCCAGTACTTC. Its protein is CASNLSGGGETQYF. V gene TRBV28 combines with J gene TRBJ2-5, with 8 bases fitting TRBD2. Germline loops: CDR1 MDHEN, CDR2 SYDVKM. The CDR3 consists of 14 residues. J was trimmed by 4 bases and V by 7 bases; bases with no gene match: 8. The full variable domain, completed using reference TRBV28 and TRBJ2-5, is DVKVTQSSRYLVKRTGEKVFLECVQDMDHENMFWYRQDPGLGLRLIYFSYDVKMKEKGDIPEGYSVSREKKERFSLILESASTNQTSMYLCASNLSGGGETQYFGPGTRLLVL.

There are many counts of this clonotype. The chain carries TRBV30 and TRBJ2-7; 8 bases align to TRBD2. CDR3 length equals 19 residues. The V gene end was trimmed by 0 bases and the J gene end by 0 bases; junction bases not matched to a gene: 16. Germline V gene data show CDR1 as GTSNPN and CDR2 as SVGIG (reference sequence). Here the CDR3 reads CAWSVRLAGAQLDSYEQYF. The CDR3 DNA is TGTGCCTGGAGTGTAAGGCTAGCGGGCGCACAGCTAGACTCCTACGAGCAGTACTTC.

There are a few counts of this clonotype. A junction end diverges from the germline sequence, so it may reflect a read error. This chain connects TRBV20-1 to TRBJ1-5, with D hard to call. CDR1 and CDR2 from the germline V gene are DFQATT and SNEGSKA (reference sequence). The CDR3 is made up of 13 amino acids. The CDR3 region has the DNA TGCAGTGCTTCGAGAGGCATCTATCAGCCCCTGCATTTT. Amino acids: CSASRGIYQPLHF.

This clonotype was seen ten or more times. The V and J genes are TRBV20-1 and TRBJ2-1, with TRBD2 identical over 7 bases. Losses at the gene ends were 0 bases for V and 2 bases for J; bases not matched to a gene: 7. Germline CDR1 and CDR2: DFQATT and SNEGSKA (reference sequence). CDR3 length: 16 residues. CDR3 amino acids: CSARDWERDAYNEQFF. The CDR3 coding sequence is TGCAGTGCTAGAGATTGGGAGCGGGACGCCTACAATGAGCAGTTCTTC.

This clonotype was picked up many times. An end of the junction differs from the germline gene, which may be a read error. CDR3 in amino acids: CASNAYTYTQYF. DNA of the CDR3: TGTGCCAGCAACGCCTACACATATACGCAGTATTTT. The genes are TRBV6-1 and TRBJ2-3; D call uncertain. Looked up from germline, CDR1 is MNHNS and CDR2 is SASEGT. This CDR3 is 12 amino acids long.

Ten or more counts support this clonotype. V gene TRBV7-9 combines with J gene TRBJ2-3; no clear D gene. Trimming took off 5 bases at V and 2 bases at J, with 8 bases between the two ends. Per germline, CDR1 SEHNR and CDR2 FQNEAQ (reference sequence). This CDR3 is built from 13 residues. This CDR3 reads CASSMQPTDTQYF. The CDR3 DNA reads TGTGCCAGCAGCATGCAACCCACAGATACGCAGTATTTT.

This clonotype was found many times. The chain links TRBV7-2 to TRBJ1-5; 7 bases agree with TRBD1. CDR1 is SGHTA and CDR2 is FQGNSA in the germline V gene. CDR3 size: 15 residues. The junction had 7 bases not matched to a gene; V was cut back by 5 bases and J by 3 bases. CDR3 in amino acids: CASSRHRGANQPQHF. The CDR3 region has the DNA TGTGCCAGCAGCCGTCACAGGGGCGCCAATCAGCCCCAGCATTTT.

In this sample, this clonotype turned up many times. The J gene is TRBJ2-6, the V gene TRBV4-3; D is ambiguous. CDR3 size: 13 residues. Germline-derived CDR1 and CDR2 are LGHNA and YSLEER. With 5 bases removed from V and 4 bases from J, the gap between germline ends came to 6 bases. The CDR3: CASSWAGANVLTF. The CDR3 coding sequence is TGCGCCAGCAGCTGGGCCGGGGCCAACGTCCTGACTTTC.

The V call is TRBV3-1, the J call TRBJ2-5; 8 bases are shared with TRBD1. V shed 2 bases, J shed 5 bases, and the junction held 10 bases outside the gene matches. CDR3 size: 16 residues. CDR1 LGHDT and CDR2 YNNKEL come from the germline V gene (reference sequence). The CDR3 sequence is CASSQITSGGMETQYF. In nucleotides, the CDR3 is TGTGCCAGCAGCCAAATCACGTCAGGGGGCATGGAGACCCAGTACTTC.

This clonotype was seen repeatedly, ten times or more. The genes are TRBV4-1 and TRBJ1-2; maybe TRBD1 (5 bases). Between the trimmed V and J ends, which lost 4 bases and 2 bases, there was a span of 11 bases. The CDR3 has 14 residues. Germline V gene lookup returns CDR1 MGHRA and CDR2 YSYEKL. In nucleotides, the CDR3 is TGCGCCAGCAGCCCGGGACCGATAAACTATGGCTACACCTTC. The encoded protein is CASSPGPINYGYTF.

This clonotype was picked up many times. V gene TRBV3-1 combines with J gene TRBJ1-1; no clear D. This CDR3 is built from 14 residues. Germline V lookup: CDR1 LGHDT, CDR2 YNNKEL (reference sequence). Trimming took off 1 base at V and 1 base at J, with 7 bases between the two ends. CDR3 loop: CASSQAGENTEAFF. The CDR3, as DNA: TGTGCCAGCAGCCAAGCCGGAGAGAACACTGAAGCTTTCTTT.

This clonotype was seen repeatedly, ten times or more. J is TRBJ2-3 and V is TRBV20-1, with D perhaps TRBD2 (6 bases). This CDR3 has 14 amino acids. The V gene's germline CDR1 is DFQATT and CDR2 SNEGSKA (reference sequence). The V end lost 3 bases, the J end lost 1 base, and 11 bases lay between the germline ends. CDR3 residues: CSASGSFGTDTQYF. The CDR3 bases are TGCAGTGCTAGCGGGAGTTTTGGCACAGATACGCAGTATTTT.

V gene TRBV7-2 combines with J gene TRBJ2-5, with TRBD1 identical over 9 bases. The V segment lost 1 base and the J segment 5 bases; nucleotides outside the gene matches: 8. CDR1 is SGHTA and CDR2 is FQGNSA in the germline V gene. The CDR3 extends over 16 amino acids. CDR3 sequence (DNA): TGTGCCAGCAGCTTAGGACCGACAGGGGGGGTGGAGACCCAGTACTTC. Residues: CASSLGPTGGVETQYF.

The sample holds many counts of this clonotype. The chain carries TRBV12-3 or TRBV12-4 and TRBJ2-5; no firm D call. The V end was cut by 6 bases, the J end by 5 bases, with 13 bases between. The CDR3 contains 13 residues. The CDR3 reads CASSTHREETQYF. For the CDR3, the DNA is TGTGCCAGCAGCACCCACCGAGAGGAGACCCAGTACTTC.

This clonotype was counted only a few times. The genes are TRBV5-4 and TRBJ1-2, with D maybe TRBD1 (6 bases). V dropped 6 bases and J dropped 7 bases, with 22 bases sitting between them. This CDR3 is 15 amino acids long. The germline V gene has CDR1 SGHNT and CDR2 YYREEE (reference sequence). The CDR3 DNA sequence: TGTGCCAGCACCGCACAGGGTACACTTCTAAGTGGCTACACCTTC. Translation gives CASTAQGTLLSGYTF.

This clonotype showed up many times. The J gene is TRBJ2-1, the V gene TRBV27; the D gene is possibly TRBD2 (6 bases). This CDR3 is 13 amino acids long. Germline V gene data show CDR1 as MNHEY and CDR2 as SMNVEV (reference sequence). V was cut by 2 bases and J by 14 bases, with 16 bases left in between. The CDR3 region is CASSLGTGVSEFF. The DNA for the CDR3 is TGTGCCAGCAGTTTAGGGACTGGAGTGTCGGAGTTCTTC.